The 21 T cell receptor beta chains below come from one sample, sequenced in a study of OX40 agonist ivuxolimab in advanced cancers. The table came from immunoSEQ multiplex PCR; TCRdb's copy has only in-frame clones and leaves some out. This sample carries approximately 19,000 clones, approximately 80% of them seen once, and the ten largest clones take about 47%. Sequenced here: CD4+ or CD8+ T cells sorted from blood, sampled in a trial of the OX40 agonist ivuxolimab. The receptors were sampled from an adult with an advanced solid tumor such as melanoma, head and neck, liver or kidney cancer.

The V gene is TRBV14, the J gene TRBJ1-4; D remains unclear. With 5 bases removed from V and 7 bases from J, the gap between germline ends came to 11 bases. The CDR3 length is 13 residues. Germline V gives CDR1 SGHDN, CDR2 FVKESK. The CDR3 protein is CASSEVRGEKLFF. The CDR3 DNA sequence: TGTGCCAGCAGCGAGGTTCGGGGTGAAAAACTGTTTTTT.

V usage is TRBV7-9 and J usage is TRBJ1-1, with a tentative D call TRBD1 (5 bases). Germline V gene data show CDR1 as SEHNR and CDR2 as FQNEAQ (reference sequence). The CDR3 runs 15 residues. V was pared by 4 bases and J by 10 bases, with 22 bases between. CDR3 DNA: TGTGCCAGCAGCTCCCTTACGGGCGGGGGAAGGGGAGCTTTCTTT. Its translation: CASSSLTGGGRGAFF.

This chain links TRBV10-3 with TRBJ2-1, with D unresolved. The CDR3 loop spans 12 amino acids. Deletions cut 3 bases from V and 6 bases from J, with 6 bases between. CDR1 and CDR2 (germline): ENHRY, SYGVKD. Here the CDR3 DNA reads TGTGCCATCAGTGACCCTAGCAATGAGCAGTTCTTC. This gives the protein CAISDPSNEQFF.

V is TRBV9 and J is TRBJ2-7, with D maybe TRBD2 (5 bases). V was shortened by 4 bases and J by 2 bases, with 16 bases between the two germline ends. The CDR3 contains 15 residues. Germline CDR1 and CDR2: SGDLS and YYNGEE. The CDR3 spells CASSFGSGPTYEQYF. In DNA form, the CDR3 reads TGTGCCAGCAGCTTTGGCAGCGGTCCTACCTACGAGCAGTACTTC.

CDR3 coding DNA: TGTGCCATCAGTGAGTCTCTTGACACTGCCTCTGGAAACACCATATATTTT. As protein: CAISESLDTASGNTIYF. V and J are TRBV10-3 and TRBJ1-3; D uncertain. Per the germline V gene, CDR1 is ENHRY and CDR2 is SYGVKD. V was pared by 0 bases and J by 0 bases, with 12 bases between. The CDR3 runs 17 residues.

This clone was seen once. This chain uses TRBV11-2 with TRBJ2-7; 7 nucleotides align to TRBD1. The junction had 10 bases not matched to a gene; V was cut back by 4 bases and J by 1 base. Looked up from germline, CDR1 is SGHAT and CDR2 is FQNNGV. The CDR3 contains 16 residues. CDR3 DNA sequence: TGTGCCAGCAGCTCCTGGACAGGACCCCTATCCTACGAGCAGTACTTC. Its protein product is CASSSWTGPLSYEQYF.

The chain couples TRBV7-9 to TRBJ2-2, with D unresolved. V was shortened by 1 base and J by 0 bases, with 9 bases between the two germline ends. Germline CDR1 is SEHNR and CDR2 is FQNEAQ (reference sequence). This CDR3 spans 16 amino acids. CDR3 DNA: TGTGCCAGCAGCTTAGACGAAGGGTCGAACACCGGGGAGCTGTTTTTT. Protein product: CASSLDEGSNTGELFF.

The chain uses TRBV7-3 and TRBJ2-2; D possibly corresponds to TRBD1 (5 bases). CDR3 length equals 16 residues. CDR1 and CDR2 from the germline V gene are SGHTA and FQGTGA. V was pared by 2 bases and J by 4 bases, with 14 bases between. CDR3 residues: CASSLDGRVATGELFF. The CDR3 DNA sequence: TGTGCCAGCAGCTTAGACGGCAGGGTGGCCACCGGGGAGCTGTTTTTT.

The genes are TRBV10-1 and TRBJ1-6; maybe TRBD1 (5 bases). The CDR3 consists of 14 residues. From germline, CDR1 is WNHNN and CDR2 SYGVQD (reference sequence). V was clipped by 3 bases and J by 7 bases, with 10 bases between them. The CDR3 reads CASSERDENSPLHF. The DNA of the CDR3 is TGCGCCAGCAGTGAACGGGACGAGAATTCACCCCTCCACTTT.

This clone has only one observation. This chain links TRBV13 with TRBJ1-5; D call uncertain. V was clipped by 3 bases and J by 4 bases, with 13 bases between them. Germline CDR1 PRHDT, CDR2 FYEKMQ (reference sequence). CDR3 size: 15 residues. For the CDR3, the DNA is TGTGCCAGCAGCTTCGGCGGAATGGGAAATCAGCCCCAGCATTTT. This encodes CASSFGGMGNQPQHF.

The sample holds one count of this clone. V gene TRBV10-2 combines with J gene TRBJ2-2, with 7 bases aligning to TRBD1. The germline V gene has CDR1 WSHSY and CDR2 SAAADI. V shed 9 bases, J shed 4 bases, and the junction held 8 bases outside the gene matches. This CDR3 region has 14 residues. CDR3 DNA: TGCGCCAGTCTGAACAGGGGTGTCACCGGGGAGCTGTTTTTT. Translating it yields CASLNRGVTGELFF.

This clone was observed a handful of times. This chain's CDR3 is CASNDDRGYGDTQYF. The CDR3 nucleotides read TGCGCCAGCAATGACGACAGGGGGTATGGAGATACGCAGTATTTT. The chain recombines TRBV5-1 with TRBJ2-3; 9 bases are a match to TRBD1. V shed 6 bases and J 5 bases; nucleotides not matched to a gene: 10. This CDR3 has 15 residues. Germline values: CDR1 SGHRS, CDR2 YFSETQ.

This CDR3 reads CASSPGASGSTDTQYF. CDR3 bases: TGTGCCAGCAGCCCCGGGGCTAGCGGGAGCACAGATACGCAGTATTTT. The V call is TRBV7-9, the J call TRBJ2-3; 8 bases match TRBD2. V lost 5 bases to trimming and J lost 0 bases; unmatched junction nucleotides: 7. Germline CDR1 is SEHNR and CDR2 is FQNEAQ (reference sequence). This CDR3 comprises 16 residues.

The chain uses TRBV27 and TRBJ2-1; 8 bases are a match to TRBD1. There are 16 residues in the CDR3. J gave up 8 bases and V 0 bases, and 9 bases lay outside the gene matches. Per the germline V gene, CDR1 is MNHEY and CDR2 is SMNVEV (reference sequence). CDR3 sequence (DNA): TGTGCCAGCAGTTTATCGATTACAGGGGGTCTGGATGAGCAGTTCTTC. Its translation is CASSLSITGGLDEQFF.

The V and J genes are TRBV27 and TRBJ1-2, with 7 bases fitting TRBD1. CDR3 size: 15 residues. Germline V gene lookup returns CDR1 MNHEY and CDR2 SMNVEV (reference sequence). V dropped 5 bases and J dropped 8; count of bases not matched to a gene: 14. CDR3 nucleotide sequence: TGTGCCAGCAGTCCAAGAGGTCGGGACAGCGAAGGCTACACCTTC. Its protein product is CASSPRGRDSEGYTF.

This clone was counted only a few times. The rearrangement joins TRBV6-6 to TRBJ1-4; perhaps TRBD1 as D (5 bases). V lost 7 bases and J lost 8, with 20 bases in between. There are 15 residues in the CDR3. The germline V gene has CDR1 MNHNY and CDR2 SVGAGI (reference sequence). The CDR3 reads CASTGRGVEREKLFF. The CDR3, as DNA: TGTGCCAGCACCGGACGGGGGGTTGAGCGGGAAAAACTGTTTTTT.

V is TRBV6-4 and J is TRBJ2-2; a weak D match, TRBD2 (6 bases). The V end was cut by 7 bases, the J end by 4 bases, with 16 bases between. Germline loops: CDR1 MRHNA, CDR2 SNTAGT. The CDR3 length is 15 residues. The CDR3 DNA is TGTGCCAGCACCCAGGACCCCGGGAGCACCGGGGAGCTGTTTTTT. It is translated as CASTQDPGSTGELFF.

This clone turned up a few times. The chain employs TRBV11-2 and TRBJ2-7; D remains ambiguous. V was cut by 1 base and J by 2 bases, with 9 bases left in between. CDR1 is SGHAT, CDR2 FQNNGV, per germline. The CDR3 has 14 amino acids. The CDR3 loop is CASSLALGTYEQYF. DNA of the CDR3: TGTGCCAGCAGCTTAGCGCTAGGCACCTACGAGCAGTACTTC.

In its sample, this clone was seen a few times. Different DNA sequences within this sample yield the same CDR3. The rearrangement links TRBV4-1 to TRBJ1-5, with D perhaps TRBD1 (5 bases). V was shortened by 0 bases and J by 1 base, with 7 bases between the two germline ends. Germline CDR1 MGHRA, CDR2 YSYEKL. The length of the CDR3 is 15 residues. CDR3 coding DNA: TGCGCCAGCAGCCAAGACCAGGGAAGCAATCAGCCCCAGCATTTT. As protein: CASSQDQGSNQPQHF.

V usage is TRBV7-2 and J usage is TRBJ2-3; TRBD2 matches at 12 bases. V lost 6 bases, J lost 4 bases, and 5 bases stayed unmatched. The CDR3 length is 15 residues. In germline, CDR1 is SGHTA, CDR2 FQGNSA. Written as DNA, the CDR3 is TGTGCCAGCAGACGACTAGCGGGAGCACCAGATACGCAGTATTTT. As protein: CASRRLAGAPDTQYF.

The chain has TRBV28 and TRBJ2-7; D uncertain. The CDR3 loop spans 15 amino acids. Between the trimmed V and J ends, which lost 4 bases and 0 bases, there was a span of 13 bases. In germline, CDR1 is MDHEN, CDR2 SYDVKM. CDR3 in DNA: TGTGCCAGCAGTTCCCGGACCGAAAGCTCCTACGAGCAGTACTTC. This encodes CASSSRTESSYEQYF.